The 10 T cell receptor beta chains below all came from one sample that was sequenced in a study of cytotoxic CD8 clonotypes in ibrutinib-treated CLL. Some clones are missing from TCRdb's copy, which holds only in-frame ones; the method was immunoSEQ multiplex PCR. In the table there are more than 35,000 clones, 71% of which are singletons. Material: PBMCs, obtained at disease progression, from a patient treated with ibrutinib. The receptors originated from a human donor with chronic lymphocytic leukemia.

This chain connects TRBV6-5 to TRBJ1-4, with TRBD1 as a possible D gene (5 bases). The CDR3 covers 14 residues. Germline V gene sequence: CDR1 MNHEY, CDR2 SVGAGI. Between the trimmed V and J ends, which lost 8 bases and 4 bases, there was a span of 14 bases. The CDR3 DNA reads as TGTGCCAGCGGGACGGGACGGATTAATGAAAAACTGTTTTTT. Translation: CASGTGRINEKLFF.

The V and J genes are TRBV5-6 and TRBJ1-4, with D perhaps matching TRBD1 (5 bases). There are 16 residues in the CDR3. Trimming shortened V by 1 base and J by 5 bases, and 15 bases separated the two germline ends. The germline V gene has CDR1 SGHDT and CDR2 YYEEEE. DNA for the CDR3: TGTGCCAGCAGCTTGATTTCAGGGCTCCCCAATGAAAAACTGTTTTTT. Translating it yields CASSLISGLPNEKLFF.

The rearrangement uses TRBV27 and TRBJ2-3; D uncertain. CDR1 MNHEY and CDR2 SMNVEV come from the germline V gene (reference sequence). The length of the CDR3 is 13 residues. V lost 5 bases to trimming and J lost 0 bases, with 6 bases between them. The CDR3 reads CASSEESTDTQYF. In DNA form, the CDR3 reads TGTGCCAGCAGTGAGGAAAGCACAGATACGCAGTATTTT.

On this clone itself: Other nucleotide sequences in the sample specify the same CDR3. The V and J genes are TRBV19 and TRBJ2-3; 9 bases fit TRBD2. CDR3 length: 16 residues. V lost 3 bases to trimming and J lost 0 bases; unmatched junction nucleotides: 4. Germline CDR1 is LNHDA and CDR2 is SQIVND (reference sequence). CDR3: CASSIRLAGSTDTQYF. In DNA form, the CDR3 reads TGTGCCAGTAGTATTCGGCTAGCGGGGAGCACAGATACGCAGTATTTT.

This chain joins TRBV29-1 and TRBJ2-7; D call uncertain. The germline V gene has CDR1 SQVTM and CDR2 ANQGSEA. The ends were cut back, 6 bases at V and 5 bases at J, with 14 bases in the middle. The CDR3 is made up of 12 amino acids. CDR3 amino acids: CSVRPGGNEQYF. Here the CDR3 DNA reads TGCAGCGTGAGGCCCGGTGGAAACGAGCAGTACTTC.

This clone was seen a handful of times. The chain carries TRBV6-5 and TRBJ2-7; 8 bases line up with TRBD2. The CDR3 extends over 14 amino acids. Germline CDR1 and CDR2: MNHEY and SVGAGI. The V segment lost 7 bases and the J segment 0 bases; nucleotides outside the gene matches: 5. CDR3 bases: TGTGCCAGCACCCAAGCGGGGGCCTCCTACGAGCAGTACTTC. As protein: CASTQAGASYEQYF.

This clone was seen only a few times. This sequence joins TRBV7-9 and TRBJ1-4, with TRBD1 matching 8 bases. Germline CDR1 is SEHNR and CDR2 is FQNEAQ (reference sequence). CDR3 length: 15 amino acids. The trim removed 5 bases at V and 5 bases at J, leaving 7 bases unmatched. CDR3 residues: CASSPPDRGNEKLFF. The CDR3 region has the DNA TGTGCCAGCAGCCCCCCCGACAGGGGAAATGAAAAACTGTTTTTT. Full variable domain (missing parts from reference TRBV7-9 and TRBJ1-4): DTGVSQNPRHKITKRGQNVTFRCDPISEHNRLYWYRQTLGQGPEFLTYFQNEAQLEKSRLLSDRFSAERPKGSFSTLEIQRTEQGDSAMYLCASSPPDRGNEKLFFGSGTQLSVL.

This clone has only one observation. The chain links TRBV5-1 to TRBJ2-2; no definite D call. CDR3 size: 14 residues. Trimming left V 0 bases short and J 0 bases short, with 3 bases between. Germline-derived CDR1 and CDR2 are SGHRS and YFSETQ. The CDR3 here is CASSLVSNTGELFF. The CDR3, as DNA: TGCGCCAGCAGCTTGGTATCGAACACCGGGGAGCTGTTTTTT.

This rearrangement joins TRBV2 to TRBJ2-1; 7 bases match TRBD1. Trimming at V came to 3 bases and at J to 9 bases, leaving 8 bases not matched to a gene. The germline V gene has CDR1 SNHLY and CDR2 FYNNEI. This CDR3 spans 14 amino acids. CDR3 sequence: CASSDGWAGGEQFF. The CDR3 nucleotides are TGTGCCAGCAGTGATGGTTGGGCAGGGGGTGAGCAGTTCTTC.

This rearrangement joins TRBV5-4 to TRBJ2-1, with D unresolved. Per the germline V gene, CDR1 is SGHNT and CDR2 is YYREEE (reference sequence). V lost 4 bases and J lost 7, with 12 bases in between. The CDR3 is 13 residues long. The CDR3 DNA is TGTGCCAGCAGCCCCGGGCTCTCAAATGAGCAGTTCTTC. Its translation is CASSPGLSNEQFF.